What follows is one TCR beta chain and its context. Its antigen is as yet unknown. This CDR3 is built from 15 residues. The J segment lost 5 bases and the V segment lost 6 bases, leaving 8 bases of the junction unmatched. CDR1 is MGHRA and CDR2 is YSYEKL in the germline V gene. The source of the sample is a study of T cells in Graves' hyperthyroidism and ophthalmopathy. Study-level findings and limits: Separating ophthalmopathy from stable hyperthyroidism was achieved by a 13 V-J model. Most thyroid clonotypes with frequency above 0.001 were detected in blood.

The investigators amplified TCR beta CDR3 regions from RNA transcripts. During a first-round RT-PCR of the TCR CDR3, the HTBI primer set was used. From the multiplex PCR reads, TCRdb called clonotypes with MiXCR, one entry per CDR3 protein. In the table there are 490,000 or so distinct CDR3 sequences, around a fifth of which are singletons. Any patient presenting with uncontrolled infection, other autoimmune disease, pregnancy or lactation was left out. The PBMCs had their origin in around 9.1 ml of fresh peripheral blood. Sequencing was done on a sample of blood. This receptor was taken from a woman in her sixties or seventies with Graves' ophthalmopathy. This chain connects TRBV4-1 to TRBJ1-3; TRBD1 matches 9 bases. CDR3 protein: CASSRTGGNRNTIYF. In nucleotides, the CDR3 is TGCGCCAGCAGTCGTACAGGGGGCAACAGAAACACCATATATTTT.